What follows is one T cell receptor beta chain and its context. Its antigen is not known. The data originate from a study of beta chain features in type 1 diabetes. Overall study findings and caveats: VDJ junctions sequenced from type 1 diabetes patients showed fewer insertions and more deletions. In every one of the four CD4+ subsets, TCRB CDR3s were moderately but significantly shorter in Type 1 diabetes patients.

What was sequenced were expressed TCRB transcripts, since all of the isolated RNA had been reverse transcribed. Sequenced by immunoSEQ multiplex PCR; TCRdb stores in-frame clones only, minus some. The repertoire holds some 640,000 clones, 11% to 15% seen once, with approximately 0.039% in the top ten. Every single donor gave one heparinised blood draw, and these averaged about 110 mL. Specimen: naive CD4+ T cells from blood. This TCR came from a man aged 18 to 30 with type 1 diabetes.

The CDR3 coding sequence is TGTGCCAGCAGTTTATCGGTCGGGGGTGGCTACACCTTC. Amino acids: CASSLSVGGGYTF. This rearrangement joins TRBV27 to TRBJ1-2, with a possible D match to TRBD1 (5 bases). Germline V gene sequence: CDR1 MNHEY, CDR2 SMNVEV (reference sequence). CDR3 length: 13 residues. V gave up 0 bases and J gave up 7 bases, with 9 bases separating them.